This T cell receptor (beta chain) comes out of a study of cytotoxic CD8 clonotypes in ibrutinib-treated CLL. V shed 1 base and J shed 6 bases, with 9 bases lying between them. The CDR3 is 13 amino acids. CDR1 is MNHEY, CDR2 SMNVEV, per germline (reference sequence). Sequenced by immunoSEQ multiplex PCR; TCRdb stores in-frame clones only, minus some. Of roughly 250,000 clones in the sample, about three quarters are singletons; the top ten hold approximately 15%. This sequence joins TRBV27 and TRBJ1-1, with D uncertain. This TCR derives from a human donor with chronic lymphocytic leukemia. The sequencing here drew on PBMCs, taken after 24 months of ibrutinib treatment. The CDR3 protein is CASSLWESAEAFF. CDR3 nucleotide sequence: TGTGCCAGCAGTTTATGGGAGTCCGCTGAAGCTTTCTTT.